The source of this T cell receptor (beta chain) is a study of shared clonotypes between healthy human individuals. Study findings and constraints: Several donors held about 5% of naive CD4 clonotypes in common.

As to this clone: Antigen specificity is unknown.

This table comes from immunoSEQ multiplex PCR, and its TCRdb copy is limited to in-frame clones, with some not included. The sample has about 1.5 million clones; 98% are singletons. V dropped 8 bases and J dropped 6 bases, with 16 bases sitting between them. Germline V gene data show CDR1 as ENHRY and CDR2 as SYGVKD. The CDR3 length is 14 residues. The gene calls are TRBV10-3 and TRBJ2-2; D possibly corresponds to TRBD1 (5 bases). The receptor's source is a man aged 25-45 years in good health. Specimen: naive CD4+ T cells sorted from blood. Subset defined: CD45RA+ positively selected. Here the CDR3 reads CAIREVGAAGELFF. The DNA for the CDR3 is TGTGCCATCCGAGAGGTAGGGGCGGCCGGGGAGCTGTTTTTT.